The T cell receptor (beta chain) under discussion was sequenced for a study of T cell changes during pregnancy in multiple sclerosis. Method: immunoSEQ multiplex PCR; TCRdb's copy keeps in-frame clones and lacks some. In the table there are tens of thousands of clones, 80% to 95% of which are singletons. The CDR3 has 15 amino acids. CDR1 is SGHNT and CDR2 is YYREEE in the germline V gene (reference sequence). Germline trimming cut 0 bases from V and 7 bases from J; bases unmatched to any gene: 6. Sequenced material: peripheral blood, taken in the third trimester of pregnancy. The receptor's source is a female donor in good health, enrolled as a control in a pregnancy study. The V and J genes are TRBV5-4 and TRBJ2-1; 8 bases are shared with TRBD2. Here the CDR3 DNA reads TGTGCCAGCAGCTTGGTTGCGGGGGGCTGGAATGAGCAGTTCTTC. This codes for CASSLVAGGWNEQFF.